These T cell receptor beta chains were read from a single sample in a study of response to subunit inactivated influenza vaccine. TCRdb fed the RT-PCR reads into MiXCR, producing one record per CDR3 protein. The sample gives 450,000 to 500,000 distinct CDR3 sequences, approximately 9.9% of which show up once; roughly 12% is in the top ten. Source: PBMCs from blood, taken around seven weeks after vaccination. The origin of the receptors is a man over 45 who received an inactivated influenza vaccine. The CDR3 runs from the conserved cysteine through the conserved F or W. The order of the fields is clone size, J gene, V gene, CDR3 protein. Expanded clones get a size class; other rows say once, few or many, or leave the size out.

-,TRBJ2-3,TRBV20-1,CSASPPLGTDTQYF
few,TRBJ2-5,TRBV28,CASSFLTGQLEETQYF
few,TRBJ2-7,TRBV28,CASSLWLAGQGLEQYF
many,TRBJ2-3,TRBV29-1,CSVEWGGHDGDTQYF
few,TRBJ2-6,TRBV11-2,CASSFLWTGANVLTF
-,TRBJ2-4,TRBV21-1,CASSNGTGWKGNIQYF
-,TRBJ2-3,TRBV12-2,CASRLGTGSRSDTQYF
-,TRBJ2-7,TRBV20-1,CSAPNEREGTYEQYF
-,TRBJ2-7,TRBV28,CASSPRTGPYRGEQYF
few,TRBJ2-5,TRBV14,CASSQSNAPGTQYF
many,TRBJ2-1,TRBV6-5,CASTGAGEQFF
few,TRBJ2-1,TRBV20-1,CSARASGYNEQFF
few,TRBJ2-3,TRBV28,CASSLRWQSDTQYF
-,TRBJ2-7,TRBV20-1,CSARDRGTGGYEQYF
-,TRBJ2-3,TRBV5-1,CASSFSFSGGISTDTQYF
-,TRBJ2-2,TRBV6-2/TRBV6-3,CASTLYLGAQTGELFF
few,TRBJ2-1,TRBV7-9,CASSLALGGQPYNEQFF
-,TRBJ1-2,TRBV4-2,CASSQDGTESNYGYTF
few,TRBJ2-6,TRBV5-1,CASSHGTGGAGANVLTF
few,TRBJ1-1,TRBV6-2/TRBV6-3,CASSFGQVRAFF
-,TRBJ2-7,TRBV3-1,CASSQEYEQYF
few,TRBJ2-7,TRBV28,CASSPSPGGGVPYEQYF
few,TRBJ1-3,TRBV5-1,CASSLEAGNGNTIYF
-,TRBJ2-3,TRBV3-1,CASSQAVIGADTQYF
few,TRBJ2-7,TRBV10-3,CAISPERSYEQYF
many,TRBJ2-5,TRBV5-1,CASSLEGTGEETQYF
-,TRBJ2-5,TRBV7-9,CASRPPGSQPGTQYF
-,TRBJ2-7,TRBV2,CASSVGGVEQYF
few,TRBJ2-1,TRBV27,CASSRGRGSYNEQFF